This is a list of T cell receptor beta chains from one sample in a study of regulatory dendritic cells for organ transplantation. The method was immunoSEQ multiplex PCR; TCRdb's version includes in-frame clones alone and lacks a portion of them. The sample records about 20,000 clones, over 75% being singletons. Their antigens are not known. Sample: naive CD4+ T cells from blood cultured with dendritic cells. The source is a human donor in good health. Each CDR3 is given with its conserved first and last residue. A D gene is named only where the DNA matches it firmly. A row's size may be missing; if present it is once, few, many or a size class.

size	V	D	J	DNA	CDR3
NA	TRBV29-1	TRBD2	TRBJ2-3	TGCAGCCCTGGGCTAGCGGGAGGGCATTGGATAGATACGCAGTATTTT	CSPGLAGGHWIDTQYF
NA	TRBV27	NA	TRBJ2-7	TGTGCCAGCAGATTCTCAGGGATCCCCTACGAGCAGTACTTC	CASRFSGIPYEQYF
NA	TRBV19	NA	TRBJ1-2	TGTGCCAGTAGCCCGGAGCGTCGGGGCCACACCTTC	CASSPERRGHTF
NA	TRBV7-3	TRBD1	TRBJ1-1	TGTGCCAGCAGCTTGGGCAGGGGGTCGGGTGAAGCTTTCTTT	CASSLGRGSGEAFF
NA	TRBV27	TRBD2	TRBJ2-7	TGTGCCAGCAGTTTAACAGCGGGGGCCTACGAGCAGTACTTC	CASSLTAGAYEQYF
NA	TRBV7-2	NA	TRBJ2-2	TGTGCCAGCAGCTCATATCGGGGCGCGGACACCGGGGAGCTGTTTTTT	CASSSYRGADTGELFF
NA	TRBV5-4	NA	TRBJ2-6	TGTGCCAGCAGCGGAGGAGCTGGGGCCAACGTCCTGACTTTC	CASSGGAGANVLTF
few	TRBV6-5	TRBD1	TRBJ1-5	TGTGCCAGCAGTCGAACGACAGGGTACCAGCCCCAGCATTTT	CASSRTTGYQPQHF
NA	TRBV6-1	NA	TRBJ2-1	TGTGCCAGCAGTGAATTATGGGTTTATAGGAGCTCCTACAATGAGCAGTTCTTC	CASSELWVYRSSYNEQFF
NA	TRBV21-1	NA	TRBJ2-1	TGTGCCAGCAGCGGGGTGGAGCGGGCCTACAATGAGCAGTTCTTC	CASSGVERAYNEQFF
NA	TRBV11-3	TRBD2	TRBJ2-2	TGTGCCAGCAGCCCAGGACTAGCGGGGACACCGGGCACCGGGGAGCTGTTTTTT	CASSPGLAGTPGTGELFF
NA	TRBV10-3	TRBD1	TRBJ2-7	TGTGCCTCCGCCGGGACAGGGATCTACGAGCAGTACTTC	CASAGTGIYEQYF
NA	TRBV18	NA	TRBJ1-1	TGTGCCAGCTCACGCAGTCCCCCAGAGAACACTGAAGCTTTCTTT	CASSRSPPENTEAFF
NA	TRBV5-1	NA	TRBJ2-6	TGCGCCAGCAGCCCTACTTACTCTGGGGCCAACGTCCTGACTTTC	CASSPTYSGANVLTF
NA	TRBV7-2	NA	TRBJ2-7	TGTGCCAGCAGCTTAGCTAGGCACGAGCAGTACTTC	CASSLARHEQYF
NA	TRBV28	NA	TRBJ2-5	TGTGCCACCCTTGGGGCAGCAGAGACCCAGTACTTC	CATLGAAETQYF
NA	TRBV6-6	TRBD1	TRBJ2-7	TGTGCCAGCAGTTACTTGGGACAGGGGGCGCGAAACGAGCAGTACTTC	CASSYLGQGARNEQYF
NA	TRBV7-9	TRBD2	TRBJ2-5	TGTGCCAGCAGCTTAACCGGGACTAATAAAGAGACCCAGTACTTC	CASSLTGTNKETQYF
NA	TRBV6-5	NA	TRBJ2-1	TGTGCCAGCAGTTACGGTAGACTTACAAGCAAGGAGTTCTTC	CASSYGRLTSKEFF
NA	TRBV21-1	NA	TRBJ1-5	TGTGCCAGCAGCAAAGAGGGGCTAGCAGGTCAGCCCCAGCATTTT	CASSKEGLAGQPQHF
once	TRBV7-2	TRBD2	TRBJ2-3	TGTGCCAGCAGCTCGGGACTAGCGGCCACCACAGATACGCAGTATTTT	CASSSGLAATTDTQYF
few	TRBV30	TRBD2	TRBJ2-1	TGTGCCTGGAGTGTATCTAGCGGTAACAATGAGCAGTTCTTC	CAWSVSSGNNEQFF
NA	TRBV23-1	NA	TRBJ2-5	TGCGCCAGCAGCGGGGGCCAAGAGACCCAGTACTTC	CASSGGQETQYF
NA	TRBV4-3	NA	TRBJ1-2	TGCGCCAGCACCCATAAGGGACTGGGGTATGGCTACACCTTC	CASTHKGLGYGYTF
NA	TRBV29-1	TRBD1	TRBJ2-3	TGCAGCGTTCTGCAGGACAGGACGCAGTATTTT	CSVLQDRTQYF
NA	TRBV6-5	TRBD1	TRBJ1-2	TGTGCCTCCACCCAGGGGGTATCGGCTGGCTACACCTTC	CASTQGVSAGYTF
once	TRBV7-8	TRBD1	TRBJ1-2	TGTGCCAGCAGCTTAGTTTATACAGGGGGCGCCTCCTATGGCTACACCTTC	CASSLVYTGGASYGYTF
NA	TRBV29-1	TRBD1	TRBJ2-3	TGCAGCGTTGAAGCCCAGGGGGTAGTAGATACGCAGTATTTT	CSVEAQGVVDTQYF
NA	TRBV18	NA	TRBJ1-4	TGTGCCAGCTCACCAGGGTCAACTAATGAAAAACTGTTTTTT	CASSPGSTNEKLFF
NA	TRBV5-5	NA	TRBJ1-2	TGTGCCAGCAGCCAGCAGACAGATTGGACCGATTACTATGGCTACACCTTC	CASSQQTDWTDYYGYTF
NA	TRBV11-3	TRBD1	TRBJ2-7	TGTGCCAGCAGCTTAGAGGGACAGGGGCTCTACGAGCAGTACTTC	CASSLEGQGLYEQYF
NA	TRBV5-4	NA	TRBJ2-3	TGTGCCAGCAGCTTGATCACAGATACGCAGTATTTT	CASSLITDTQYF